The clone carrying this T cell receptor beta chain was observed a few times. Antigen specificity is unknown. These data are taken from a study of beta chain features in type 1 diabetes. Notes on the study in general: Naive, central memory and regulatory TCRB repertoires appeared more similar among patients than healthy donors. Among patients with Type 1 diabetes, TCRB CDR3s were moderately but significantly shorter in every one of the four CD4+ subsets.

After removal of 1 base from V and 2 bases from J, the junction contained 2 bases not matched to a gene. The CDR3 loop spans 15 amino acids. Germline V gives CDR1 SSHAT, CDR2 FNYEAQ (reference sequence). All of the isolated RNA was reverse transcribed, so expressed TCRB transcripts were sequenced. Profiling relied on immunoSEQ multiplex PCR, and the TCRdb table lists in-frame clones only, not all of them. Of 600,000 or so clones listed, under 15% were seen once; the top ten hold over 0.1%. CD45RO/CCR7/CD25/CD127/CD95/CD27 separated CD4+ naive, central memory, regulatory and stem cell-like memory cells by sorting.

Source material: naive CD4+ T cells from blood. The chain links TRBV7-7 to TRBJ2-3; TRBD2 agrees at 8 bases. The sequence derives from a man younger than 40 with type 1 diabetes. The CDR3, as DNA: TGTGCCAGCAGCTTAGGTAGCGGGATCACAGATACGCAGTATTTT. Its protein product is CASSLGSGITDTQYF.